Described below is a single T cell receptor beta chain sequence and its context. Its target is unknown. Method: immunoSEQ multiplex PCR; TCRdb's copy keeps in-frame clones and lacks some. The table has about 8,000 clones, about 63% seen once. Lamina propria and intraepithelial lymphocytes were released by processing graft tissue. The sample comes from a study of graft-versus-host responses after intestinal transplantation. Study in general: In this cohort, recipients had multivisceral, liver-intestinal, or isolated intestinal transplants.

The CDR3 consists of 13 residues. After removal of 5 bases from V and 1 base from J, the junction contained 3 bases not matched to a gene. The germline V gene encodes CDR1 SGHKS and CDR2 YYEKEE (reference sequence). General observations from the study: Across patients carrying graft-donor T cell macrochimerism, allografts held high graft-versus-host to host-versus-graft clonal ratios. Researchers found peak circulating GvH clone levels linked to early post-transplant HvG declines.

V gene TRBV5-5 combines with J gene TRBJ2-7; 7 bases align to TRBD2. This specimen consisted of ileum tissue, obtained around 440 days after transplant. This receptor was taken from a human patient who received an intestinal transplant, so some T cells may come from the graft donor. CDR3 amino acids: CASSASGSYEQYF. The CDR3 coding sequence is TGTGCCAGCAGTGCTAGCGGTTCCTACGAGCAGTACTTC.